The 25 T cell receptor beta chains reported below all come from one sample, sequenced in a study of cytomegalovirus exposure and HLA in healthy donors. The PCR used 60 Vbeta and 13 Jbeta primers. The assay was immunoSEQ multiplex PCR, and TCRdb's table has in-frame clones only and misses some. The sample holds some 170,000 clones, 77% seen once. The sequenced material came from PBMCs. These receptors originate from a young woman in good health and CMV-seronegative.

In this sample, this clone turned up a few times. Here the CDR3 reads CASSYRPSGRADEQYF. The CDR3 bases are TGTGCCAGCAGTTACCGCCCCAGCGGGAGAGCGGACGAGCAGTACTTC. V usage is TRBV6-5 and J usage is TRBJ2-7; 8 bases are a match to TRBD2. Germline V CDR1 and CDR2: MNHEY, SVGAGI. V shed 2 bases and J 5 bases; nucleotides not matched to a gene: 11. The CDR3 totals 16 residues.

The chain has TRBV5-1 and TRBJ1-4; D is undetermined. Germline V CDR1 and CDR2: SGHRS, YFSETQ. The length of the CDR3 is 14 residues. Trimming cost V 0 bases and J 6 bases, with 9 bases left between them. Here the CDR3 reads CASSLEQSYEKLFF. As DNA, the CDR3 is TGCGCCAGCAGCTTGGAACAGTCATATGAAAAACTGTTTTTT.

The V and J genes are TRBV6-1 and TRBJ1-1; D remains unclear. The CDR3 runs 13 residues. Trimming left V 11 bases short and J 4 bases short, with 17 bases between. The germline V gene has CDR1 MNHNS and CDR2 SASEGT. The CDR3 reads CAASRGRGTEAFF. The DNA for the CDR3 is TGTGCCGCTTCGAGAGGGAGAGGCACTGAAGCTTTCTTT.

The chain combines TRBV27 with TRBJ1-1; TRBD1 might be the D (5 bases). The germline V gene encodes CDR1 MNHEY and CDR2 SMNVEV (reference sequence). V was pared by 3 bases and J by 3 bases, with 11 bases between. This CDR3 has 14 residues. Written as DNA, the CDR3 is TGTGCCAGCAGTTTGTTAGGGGACTACACTGAAGCTTTCTTT. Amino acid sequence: CASSLLGDYTEAFF.

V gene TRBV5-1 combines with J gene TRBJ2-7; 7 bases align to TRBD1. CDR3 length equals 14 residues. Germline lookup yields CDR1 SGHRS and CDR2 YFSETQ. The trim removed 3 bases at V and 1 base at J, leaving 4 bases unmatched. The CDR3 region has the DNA TGCGCCAGCAGCTCAACAGGGGCGTCCTACGAGCAGTACTTC. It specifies CASSSTGASYEQYF.

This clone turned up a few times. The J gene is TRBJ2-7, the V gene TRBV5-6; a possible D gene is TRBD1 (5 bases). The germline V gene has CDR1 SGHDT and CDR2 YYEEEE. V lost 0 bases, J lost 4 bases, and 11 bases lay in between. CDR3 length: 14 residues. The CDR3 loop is CASSLGAGRYEQYF. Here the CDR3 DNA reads TGTGCCAGCAGCTTGGGGGCAGGGCGTTACGAGCAGTACTTC.

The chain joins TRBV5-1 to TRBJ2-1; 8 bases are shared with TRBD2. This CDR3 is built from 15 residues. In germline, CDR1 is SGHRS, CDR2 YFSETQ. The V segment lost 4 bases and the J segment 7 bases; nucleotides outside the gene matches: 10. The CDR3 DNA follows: TGCGCCAGCAGCCCCGGGACTAGTGGTTTGAATGAGCAGTTCTTC. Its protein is CASSPGTSGLNEQFF.

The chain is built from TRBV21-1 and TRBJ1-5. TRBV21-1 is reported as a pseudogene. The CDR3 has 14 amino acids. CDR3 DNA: TGTGCCAGCACACTCCACTATAGCAATCAGCCCCAGCATTTT. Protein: CASTLHYSNQPQHF.

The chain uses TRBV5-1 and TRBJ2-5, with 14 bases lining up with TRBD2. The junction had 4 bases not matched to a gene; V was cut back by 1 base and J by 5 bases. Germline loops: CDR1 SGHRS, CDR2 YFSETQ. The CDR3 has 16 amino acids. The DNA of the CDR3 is TGCGCCAGCAGCTTGACGACTAGCGGGAGGGGGGAGACCCAGTACTTC. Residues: CASSLTTSGRGETQYF.

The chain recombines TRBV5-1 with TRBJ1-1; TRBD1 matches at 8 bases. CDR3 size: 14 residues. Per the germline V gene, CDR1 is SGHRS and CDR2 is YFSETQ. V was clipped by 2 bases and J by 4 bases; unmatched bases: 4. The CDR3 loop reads CASSFFTGGTEAFF. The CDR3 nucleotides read TGCGCCAGCAGCTTTTTTACAGGGGGCACTGAAGCTTTCTTT.

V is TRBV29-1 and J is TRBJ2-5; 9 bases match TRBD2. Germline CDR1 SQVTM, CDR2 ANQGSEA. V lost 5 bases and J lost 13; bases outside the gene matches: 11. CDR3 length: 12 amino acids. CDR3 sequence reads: CSVSALAGSRYF. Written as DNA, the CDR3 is TGCAGCGTTTCGGCCCTAGCGGGGAGCCGGTACTTC. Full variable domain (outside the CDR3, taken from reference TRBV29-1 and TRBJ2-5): SAVISQKPSRDICQRGTSLTIQCQVDSQVTMMFWYRQQPGQSLTLIATANQGSEATYESGFVIDKFPISRPNLTFSTLTVSNMSPEDSSIYLCSVSALAGSRYFGPGTRLLVL.

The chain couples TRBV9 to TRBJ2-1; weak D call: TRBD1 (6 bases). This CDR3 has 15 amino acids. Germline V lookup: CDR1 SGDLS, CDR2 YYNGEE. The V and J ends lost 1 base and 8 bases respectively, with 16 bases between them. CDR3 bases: TGTGCCAGCAGCGTAAGACAGGTGGGCTATCATGAGCAGTTCTTC. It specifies CASSVRQVGYHEQFF.

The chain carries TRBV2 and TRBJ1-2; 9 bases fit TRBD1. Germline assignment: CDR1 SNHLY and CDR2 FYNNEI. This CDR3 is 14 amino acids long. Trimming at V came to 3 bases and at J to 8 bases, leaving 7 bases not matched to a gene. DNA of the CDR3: TGTGCCAGCAGTGAGAGGACAGGGGATCGGGGCTACACCTTC. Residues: CASSERTGDRGYTF.

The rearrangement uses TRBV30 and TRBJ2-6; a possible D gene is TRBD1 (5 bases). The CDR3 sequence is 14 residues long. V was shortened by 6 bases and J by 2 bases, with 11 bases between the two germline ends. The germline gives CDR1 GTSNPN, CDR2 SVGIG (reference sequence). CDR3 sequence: CACGAGTGANVLTF. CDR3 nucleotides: TGTGCCTGTGGGGCAGGGACTGGGGCCAACGTCCTGACTTTC.

CDR3 protein: CASSQDLDRNTEAFF. The CDR3 nucleotides read TGCGCCAGCAGCCAAGATTTGGACAGGAACACTGAAGCTTTCTTT. The chain couples TRBV4-3 to TRBJ1-1; D is possibly TRBD1 (6 bases). The CDR3 consists of 15 residues. V was pared by 0 bases and J by 1 base, with 9 bases between. Germline V lookup: CDR1 LGHNA, CDR2 YSLEER.

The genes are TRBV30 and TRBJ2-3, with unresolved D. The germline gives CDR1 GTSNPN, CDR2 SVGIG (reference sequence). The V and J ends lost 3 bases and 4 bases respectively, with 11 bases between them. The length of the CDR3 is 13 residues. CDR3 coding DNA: TGTGCCTGGAGCATTCGCGCGGCAGATACGCAGTATTTT. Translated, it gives CAWSIRAADTQYF.

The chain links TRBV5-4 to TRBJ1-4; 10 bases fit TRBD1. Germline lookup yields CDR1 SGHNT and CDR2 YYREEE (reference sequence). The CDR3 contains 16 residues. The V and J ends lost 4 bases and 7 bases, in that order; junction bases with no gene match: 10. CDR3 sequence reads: CASSTPPGQGTEKLFF. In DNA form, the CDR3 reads TGTGCCAGCAGCACCCCCCCGGGACAGGGGACTGAAAAACTGTTTTTT.

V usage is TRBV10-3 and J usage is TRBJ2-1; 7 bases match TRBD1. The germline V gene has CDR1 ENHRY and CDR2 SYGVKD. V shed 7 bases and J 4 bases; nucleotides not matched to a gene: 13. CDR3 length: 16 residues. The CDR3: CAITDSVGQWYNEQFF. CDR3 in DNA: TGTGCCATCACCGACAGCGTGGGACAGTGGTACAATGAGCAGTTCTTC.

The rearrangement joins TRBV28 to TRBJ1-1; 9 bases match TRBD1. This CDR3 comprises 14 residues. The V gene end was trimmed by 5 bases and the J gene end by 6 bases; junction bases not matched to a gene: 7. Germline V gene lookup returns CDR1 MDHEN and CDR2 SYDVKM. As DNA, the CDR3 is TGTGCCAGCAGTATCTACAGGGGGCTGGCTGAAGCTTTCTTT. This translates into CASSIYRGLAEAFF.

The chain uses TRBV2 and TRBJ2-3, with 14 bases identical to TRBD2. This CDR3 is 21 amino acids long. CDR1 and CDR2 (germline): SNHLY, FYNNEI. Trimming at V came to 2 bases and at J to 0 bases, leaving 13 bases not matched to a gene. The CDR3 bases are TGTGCCAGCAGTGAATTTAGGACTAGCGGGGGGCCCCTCACTAGCACAGATACGCAGTATTTT. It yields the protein CASSEFRTSGGPLTSTDTQYF.

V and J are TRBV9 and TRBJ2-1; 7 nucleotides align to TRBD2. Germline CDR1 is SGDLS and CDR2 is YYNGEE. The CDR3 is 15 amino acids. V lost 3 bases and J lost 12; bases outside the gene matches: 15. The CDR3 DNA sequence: TGTGCCAGCAGCGCCGAAAGGTCGGGGGGAAATTTGCAGTTCTTC. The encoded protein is CASSAERSGGNLQFF.

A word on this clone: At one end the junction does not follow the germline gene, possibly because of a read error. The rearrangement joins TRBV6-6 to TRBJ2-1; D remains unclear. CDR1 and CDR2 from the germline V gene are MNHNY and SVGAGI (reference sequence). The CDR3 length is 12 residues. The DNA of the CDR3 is TGCGCCGAAGAGAGCTCCTACAATGAGCAGTTCTTC. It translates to CAEESSYNEQFF.

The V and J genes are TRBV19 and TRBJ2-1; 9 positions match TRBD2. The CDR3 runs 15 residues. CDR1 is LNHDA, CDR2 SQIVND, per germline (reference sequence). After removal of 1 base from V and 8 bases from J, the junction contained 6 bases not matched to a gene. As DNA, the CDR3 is TGTGCCAGTAGTATAGGGGGACTAGCTATGGATGAGCAGTTCTTC. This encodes CASSIGGLAMDEQFF.

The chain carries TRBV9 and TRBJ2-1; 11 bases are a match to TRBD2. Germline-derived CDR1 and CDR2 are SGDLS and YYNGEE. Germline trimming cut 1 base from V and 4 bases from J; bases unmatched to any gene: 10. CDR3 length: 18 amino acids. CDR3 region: CASSVIGSGGARYNEQFF. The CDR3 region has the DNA TGTGCCAGCAGCGTAATTGGTAGCGGGGGGGCCCGGTACAATGAGCAGTTCTTC. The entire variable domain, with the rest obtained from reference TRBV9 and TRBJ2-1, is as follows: DSGVTQTPKHLITATGQRVTLRCSPRSGDLSVYWYQQSLDQGLQFLIQYYNGEERAKGNILERFSAQQFPDLHSELNLSSLELGDSALYFCASSVIGSGGARYNEQFFGPGTRLTVL.

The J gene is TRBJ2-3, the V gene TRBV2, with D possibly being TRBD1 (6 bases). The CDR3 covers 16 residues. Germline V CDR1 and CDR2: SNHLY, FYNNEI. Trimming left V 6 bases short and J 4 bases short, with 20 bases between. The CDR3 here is CASRYRVLSESDTQYF. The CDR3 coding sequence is TGTGCCAGCAGGTACAGGGTCCTCTCGGAGTCAGATACGCAGTATTTT.